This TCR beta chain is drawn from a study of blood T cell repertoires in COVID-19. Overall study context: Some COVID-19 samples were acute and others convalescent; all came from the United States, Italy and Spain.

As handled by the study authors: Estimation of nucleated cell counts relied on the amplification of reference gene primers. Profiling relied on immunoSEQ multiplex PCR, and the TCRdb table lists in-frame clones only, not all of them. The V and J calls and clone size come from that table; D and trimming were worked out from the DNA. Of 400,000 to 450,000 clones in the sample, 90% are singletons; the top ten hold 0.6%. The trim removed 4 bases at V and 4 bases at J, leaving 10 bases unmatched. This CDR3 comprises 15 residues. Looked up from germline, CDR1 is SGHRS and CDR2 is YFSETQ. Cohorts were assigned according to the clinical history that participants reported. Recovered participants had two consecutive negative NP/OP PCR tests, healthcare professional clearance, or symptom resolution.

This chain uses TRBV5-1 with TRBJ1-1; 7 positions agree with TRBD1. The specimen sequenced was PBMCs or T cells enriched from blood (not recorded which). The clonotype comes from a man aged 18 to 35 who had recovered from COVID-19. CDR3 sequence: CASSLGQLVSTEAFF. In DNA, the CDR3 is TGCGCCAGCAGCCTGGGACAGTTGGTTAGCACTGAAGCTTTCTTT.